This T cell receptor beta chain originates from a study of Ad26.COV2.S vaccination and SARS-CoV-2 variants. Germline-derived CDR1 and CDR2 are SEHNR and FQNEAQ (reference sequence). The germline V and J ends were trimmed by 2 bases and 3 bases, with 5 bases remaining between them. The CDR3 consists of 12 residues. Treatment defined: roughly 19 received Ad26.COV2.S at low or high dose, single or two shots; 5 received placebo; per-sample allocation not given. Specimen acquisition occurred on day 63 following the initial vaccine or placebo injection. In the vaccine, an Ad26 vector expressed the SARS-CoV-2 spike of the Wuhan strain. About this clone itself: Its target is not known. Other DNA sequences in this specimen translate into the identical CDR3.

The data were produced by immunoSEQ multiplex PCR, yet TCRdb's version contains in-frame clones alone and is incomplete. The profile covers 300,000 to 350,000 clones, with about nine tenths appearing a single time and around 5.5% taken by the ten largest. General study results and limits: Researchers cautioned that TCR breadth and depth analyses may have underestimated total T cell responses.

The material sequenced was peripheral blood, taken in a trial of Ad26.COV2.S vaccine versus placebo. This chain joins TRBV7-9 and TRBJ2-7, with TRBD1 as a possible D gene (5 bases). The sequence was collected from a person aged 18-60 years who received the Ad26.COV2.S COVID-19 vaccine or a placebo. CDR3 sequence: CASSLQGYEQYF. The CDR3 region has the DNA TGTGCCAGCAGCTTACAGGGCTACGAGCAGTACTTC.